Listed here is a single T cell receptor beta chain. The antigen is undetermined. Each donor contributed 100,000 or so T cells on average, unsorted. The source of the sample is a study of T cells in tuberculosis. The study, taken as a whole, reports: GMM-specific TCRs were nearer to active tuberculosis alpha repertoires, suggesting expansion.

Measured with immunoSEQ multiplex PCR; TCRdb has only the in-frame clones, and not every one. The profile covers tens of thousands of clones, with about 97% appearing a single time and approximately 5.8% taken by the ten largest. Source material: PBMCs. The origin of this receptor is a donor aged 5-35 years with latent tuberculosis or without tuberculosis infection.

CDR3 sequence: CASSQDTSLYGYTF. The CDR3 region has the DNA TGTGCCAGCAGCCAAGATACAAGTCTCTATGGCTACACCTTC. The chain couples TRBV4-2 to TRBJ1-2; no reliable D call. The V gene lost 0 bases and the J gene lost 4 bases, with 9 bases spanning the gap. Germline values: CDR1 LGHNA, CDR2 YNFKEQ. This CDR3 comprises 14 residues.